A single sample is the source of the 21 T cell receptor beta chains below, sequenced in a study of vaccination effects on CD4 cells after COVID-19 (dated by TCRdb to 2022 to 2024). Library method: the immunoSEQ multiplex PCR assay. Not all clones reach the TCRdb copy of this immuneACCESS table, which keeps in-frame sequences only. Checked studies attribute under half of the gap to unresolved V genes and leave the rest unexplained. The sample includes 55,000 to 65,000 clones, with about four fifths observed a single time. The ten largest clonotypes hold about 2.5% of the sample. The ViraFEST assay stimulated PBMC with viral peptide pools and then used TCR sequencing to identify antigen-specific CD4+ T cell clonotypes by expansion. After less than 13 days of culture, CD4+ T cells were isolated with the EasySep CD4+ T cell isolation kit. Their antigens are not known. The source was CD4+ T cells from PBMCs cultured with HCoV-229E spike peptides, collected before COVID-19 vaccination. The sample's cell subset or site label, in plain terms: HCoV-229E spike overlapping peptide pool stimulation. The receptors come from a human donor who received a COVID-19 vaccine.

V and J are TRBV3-1 (or the pseudogene TRBV3-2) and TRBJ2-6, with TRBD1 identical over 8 bases. Germline V CDR1 and CDR2: LGHDT, YNNKEL (reference sequence). Trimming removed 4 bases from V and 3 bases from J; junction bases left unmatched: 5. There are 16 residues in the CDR3. The CDR3 DNA sequence: TGTGCCAGCAGCCGGACAGGGTCATATGGGGCCAACGTCCTGACTTTC. This encodes CASSRTGSYGANVLTF.

This chain connects TRBV6-5 to TRBJ1-2; 7 bases agree with TRBD1. After removal of 0 bases from V and 2 bases from J, the junction contained 3 bases not matched to a gene. The CDR3 is 15 amino acids. The germline gives CDR1 MNHEY, CDR2 SVGAGI. CDR3 sequence: CASSYSTGRNYGYTF. DNA of the CDR3: TGTGCCAGCAGTTACTCGACAGGGAGGAACTATGGCTACACCTTC.

This chain uses TRBV19 with TRBJ1-1; D uncertain. CDR1 is LNHDA and CDR2 is SQIVND in the germline V gene (reference sequence). The CDR3 is 14 amino acids. Deletions cut 4 bases from V and 1 base from J, with 10 bases between. CDR3 coding DNA: TGTGCCAGTAGTAGGCAGGCACAGAACACTGAAGCTTTCTTT. Translation gives CASSRQAQNTEAFF.

The chain carries TRBV5-1 and TRBJ2-2, with unresolved D. Germline V lookup: CDR1 SGHRS, CDR2 YFSETQ. Trimming took 0 bases from V and 4 from J, leaving 7 bases between them. This CDR3 region has 14 residues. CDR3 protein: CASSLGASTGELFF. The CDR3, as DNA: TGCGCCAGCAGCTTGGGGGCAAGCACCGGGGAGCTGTTTTTT.

The gene calls are TRBV24-1 and TRBJ1-2; 8 bases match TRBD1. With 1 base clipped from V and 8 bases from J, the junction kept 8 bases outside the gene matches. Germline values: CDR1 KGHDR, CDR2 SFDVKD. The CDR3 has 15 residues. The CDR3: CATSDLWQGARGYTF. The CDR3 DNA sequence: TGTGCCACCAGTGATTTATGGCAGGGGGCGCGGGGCTACACCTTC.

This clone was counted a few times. The chain couples TRBV6-6 to TRBJ1-6, with a tentative D call TRBD1 (5 bases). With 5 bases removed from V and 7 bases from J, the gap between germline ends came to 15 bases. The CDR3 length is 15 residues. Germline CDR1 is MNHNY and CDR2 is SVGAGI (reference sequence). CDR3: CASSVLWGGNSPLHF. The CDR3 DNA is TGTGCCAGCAGTGTCCTTTGGGGGGGGAATTCACCCCTCCACTTT.

This rearrangement joins TRBV5-1 to TRBJ1-1; D may be TRBD1 (5 bases). CDR3 length: 17 residues. Germline CDR1 reads SGHRS; CDR2 reads YFSETQ. Trimming removed 1 base at V and 5 bases at J, with 21 bases between. CDR3 sequence reads: CASSLIRGPGSMTEAFF. Written as DNA, the CDR3 is TGCGCCAGCAGCTTGATTAGAGGTCCAGGGTCGATGACTGAAGCTTTCTTT.

The rearrangement links TRBV19 to TRBJ1-1; D gene uncertain. CDR3 length equals 16 residues. V lost 6 bases and J 3 bases, leaving 20 bases between the germline ends. Germline CDR1 and CDR2: LNHDA and SQIVND (reference sequence). CDR3 nucleotides: TGTGCCAGTAGATCTATCCGGGGTCGAGATTACACTGAAGCTTTCTTT. Translated, it gives CASRSIRGRDYTEAFF.

The chain uses TRBV27 and TRBJ1-6, with a tentative D call TRBD1 (6 bases). CDR1 and CDR2 (germline): MNHEY, SMNVEV (reference sequence). The CDR3 spans 16 residues. With 6 bases removed from V and 9 bases from J, the gap between germline ends came to 21 bases. CDR3 sequence reads: CASRFVRGTGRSPLHF. CDR3 bases: TGTGCCAGCAGGTTCGTACGGGGAACAGGGCGTTCACCCCTCCACTTT.

The J gene is TRBJ2-7, the V gene TRBV7-2, with D possibly TRBD1 on 5 matching bases. V dropped 5 bases and J dropped 4 bases, with 18 bases sitting between them. The CDR3 length is 15 residues. Germline V CDR1 and CDR2: SGHTA, FQGNSA. CDR3 DNA: TGTGCCAGCAGCACGTCGTGGGGCAGACCGTACGAGCAGTACGTC. Protein product: CASSTSWGRPYEQYV.

The V and J genes are TRBV28 and TRBJ1-6; 10 bases line up with TRBD1. CDR3 length: 21 residues. The trim removed 1 base at V and 7 bases at J, leaving 19 bases unmatched. Germline-derived CDR1 and CDR2 are MDHEN and SYDVKM. In nucleotides, the CDR3 is TGTGCCAGCAGTTTATTAACATTCGGGACAGGGGAATGGTTTGGGAATTCACCCCTCCACTTT. Translating it yields CASSLLTFGTGEWFGNSPLHF. The full variable domain, in which reference TRBV28 and TRBJ1-6 provide the parts outside the CDR3, is DVKVTQSSRYLVKRTGEKVFLECVQDMDHENMFWYRQDPGLGLRLIYFSYDVKMKEKGDIPEGYSVSREKKERFSLILESASTNQTSMYLCASSLLTFGTGEWFGNSPLHFGNGTRLTVT.

V gene TRBV30 combines with J gene TRBJ2-3, with 10 positions matching TRBD2. V lost 3 bases and J lost 1; bases outside the gene matches: 1. The CDR3 has 14 amino acids. Per germline, CDR1 GTSNPN and CDR2 SVGIG (reference sequence). CDR3 bases: TGTGCCTGGAGGGGGACTAGCGGCACAGATACGCAGTATTTT. This gives the protein CAWRGTSGTDTQYF.

J is TRBJ1-2 and V is TRBV10-3; D gene unclear. The V and J ends lost 3 bases and 3 bases respectively, with 2 bases between them. The CDR3 covers 11 residues. Per germline, CDR1 ENHRY and CDR2 SYGVKD. This CDR3 is CAISEYYGYTF. CDR3 sequence (DNA): TGTGCCATCAGTGAATACTATGGCTACACCTTC.

The chain recombines TRBV2 with TRBJ1-2; D is uncertain. Trimming removed 1 base at V and 7 bases at J, with 10 bases between. In germline, CDR1 is SNHLY, CDR2 FYNNEI. The CDR3 sequence is 13 residues long. The CDR3 sequence is CASSEGRIGGYTF. The CDR3 DNA reads TGTGCCAGCAGTGAAGGAAGGATAGGTGGCTACACCTTC.

V is TRBV6-2 or TRBV6-3 and J is TRBJ1-2; 9 bases agree with TRBD1. J gave up 4 bases and V 5 bases, and 8 bases lay outside the gene matches. Germline values: CDR1 MNHEY, CDR2 SVGEGT. This CDR3 has 15 amino acids. This CDR3 reads CASSAIGQGSYGYTF. The CDR3 DNA reads as TGTGCCAGCAGTGCCATCGGACAGGGGTCCTATGGCTACACCTTC.

The chain couples TRBV7-9 to TRBJ2-3, with 7 bases that match TRBD2. Germline CDR1 and CDR2: SEHNR and FQNEAQ (reference sequence). This CDR3 contains 16 residues. J lost 0 bases, V lost 3 bases, and 6 bases had no gene match. The CDR3 spells CASSLRSGPSTDTQYF. CDR3 DNA sequence: TGTGCCAGCAGCTTGCGTAGCGGGCCTAGCACAGATACGCAGTATTTT.

V is TRBV6-5 and J is TRBJ1-2; no definite D call. This CDR3 spans 13 amino acids. Deletions cut 6 bases from V and 8 bases from J, with 16 bases between. The V gene's germline CDR1 is MNHEY and CDR2 SVGAGI. The CDR3 DNA sequence: TGTGCCAGCAGCCCCGGGCCCCGCGGGGGCTACACCTTC. Translation gives CASSPGPRGGYTF.

V and J are TRBV30 and TRBJ2-5; D is uncertain. Germline V CDR1 and CDR2: GTSNPN, SVGIG (reference sequence). CDR3 length equals 12 residues. V lost 2 bases and J lost 7, with 11 bases in between. The CDR3 DNA is TGTGCCTGGAGTCTCACGGACCGGACCCAGTACTTC. Protein: CAWSLTDRTQYF.

The genes are TRBV3-1 (or the pseudogene TRBV3-2) and TRBJ2-2; tentative D call: TRBD2 (5 bases). Deletions cut 6 bases from V and 3 bases from J, with 5 bases between. The CDR3 is made up of 12 amino acids. Looked up from germline, CDR1 is LGHDT and CDR2 is YNNKEL (reference sequence). The CDR3 region has the DNA TGTGCCAGCAGGAGGGACACCGGGGAGCTGTTTTTT. As protein: CASRRDTGELFF.

The chain uses TRBV30 and TRBJ1-4; TRBD1 might be the D (6 bases). The germline CDR1 and CDR2 sequences are GTSNPN and SVGIG (reference sequence). The V gene lost 5 bases and the J gene lost 4 bases, with 17 bases spanning the gap. The length of the CDR3 is 15 residues. This CDR3 is CAWLDVTGRNEKLFF. CDR3 sequence (DNA): TGTGCCTGGTTAGATGTGACAGGCCGTAATGAAAAACTGTTTTTT.

This clone was counted only a few times. This CDR3 reads CASSLRLGTGGYTF. CDR3 bases: TGTGCCAGCAGCTTACGCCTGGGGACCGGTGGCTACACCTTC. V and J are TRBV7-2 and TRBJ1-2, with D possibly TRBD1 on 5 matching bases. Trimming left V 2 bases short and J 7 bases short, with 14 bases between. The CDR3 totals 14 residues. Germline loops: CDR1 SGHTA, CDR2 FQGNSA.